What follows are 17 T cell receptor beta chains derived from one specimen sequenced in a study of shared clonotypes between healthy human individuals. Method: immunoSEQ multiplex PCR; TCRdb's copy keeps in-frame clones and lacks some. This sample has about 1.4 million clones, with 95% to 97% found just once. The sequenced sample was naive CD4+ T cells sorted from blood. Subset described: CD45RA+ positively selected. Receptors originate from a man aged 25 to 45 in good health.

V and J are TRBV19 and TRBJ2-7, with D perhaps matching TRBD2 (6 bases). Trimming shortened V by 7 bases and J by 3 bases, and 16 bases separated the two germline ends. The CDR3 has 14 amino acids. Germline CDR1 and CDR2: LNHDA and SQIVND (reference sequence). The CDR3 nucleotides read TGTGCCAGTACCCCCGGTGTCGGGAGCTACGAGCAGTACTTC. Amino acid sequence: CASTPGVGSYEQYF. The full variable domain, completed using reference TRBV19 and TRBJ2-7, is DGGITQSPKYLFRKEGQNVTLSCEQNLNHDAMYWYRQDPGQGLRLIYYSQIVNDFQKGDIAEGYSVSREKKESFPLTVTSAQKNPTAFYLCASTPGVGSYEQYFGPGTRLTVT.

The CDR3 region is CASSSNRGNTGELFF. The CDR3 nucleotides are TGTGCCAGCAGCTCCAACAGGGGCAACACCGGGGAGCTGTTTTTT. The chain joins TRBV11-3 to TRBJ2-2; 7 bases line up with TRBD1. Per germline, CDR1 SGHNT and CDR2 YENEEA. This CDR3 spans 15 amino acids. V lost 4 bases, J lost 2 bases, and 4 bases stayed unmatched.

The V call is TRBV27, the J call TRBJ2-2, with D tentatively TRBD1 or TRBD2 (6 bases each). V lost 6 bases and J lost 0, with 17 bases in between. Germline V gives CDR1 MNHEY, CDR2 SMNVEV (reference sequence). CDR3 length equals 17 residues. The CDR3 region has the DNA TGTGCCAGCAGATCGTGGGGGGCCCAGTCGAACACCGGGGAGCTGTTTTTT. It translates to CASRSWGAQSNTGELFF.

CDR3 nucleotides: TGTGCCAGCAGTCAACGACAGGGAAGCACAGATACGCAGTATTTT. Protein product: CASSQRQGSTDTQYF. This rearrangement joins TRBV5-4 to TRBJ2-3; TRBD1 aligns across 7 bases. The length of the CDR3 is 15 residues. Per the germline V gene, CDR1 is SGHNT and CDR2 is YYREEE (reference sequence). V trimming: 5 bases; J trimming: 0 bases; junction bases outside the gene matches: 6.

CDR3 sequence (DNA): TGTGCCAGCAGCTTAGCTAGCGGGATGGCGAACGAGCAGTACTTC. Protein sequence: CASSLASGMANEQYF. The chain has TRBV7-2 and TRBJ2-7, with TRBD2 matching over 8 bases. This CDR3 comprises 15 residues. The ends lost 0 bases at V and 5 bases at J; junction bases unmatched: 6. Per germline, CDR1 SGHTA and CDR2 FQGNSA.

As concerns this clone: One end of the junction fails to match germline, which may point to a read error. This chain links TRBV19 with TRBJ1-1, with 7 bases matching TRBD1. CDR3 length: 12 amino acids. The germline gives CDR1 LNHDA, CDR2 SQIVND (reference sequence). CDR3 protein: CASSVRGSDRLF. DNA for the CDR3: TGTGCCAGTAGTGTGAGGGGTTCGGACAGGCTCTTT. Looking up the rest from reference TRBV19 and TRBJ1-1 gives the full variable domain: DGGITQSPKYLFRKEGQNVTLSCEQNLNHDAMYWYRQDPGQGLRLIYYSQIVNDFQKGDIAEGYSVSREKKESFPLTVTSAQKNPTAFYLCASSVRGSDRLFGQGTRLTVV.

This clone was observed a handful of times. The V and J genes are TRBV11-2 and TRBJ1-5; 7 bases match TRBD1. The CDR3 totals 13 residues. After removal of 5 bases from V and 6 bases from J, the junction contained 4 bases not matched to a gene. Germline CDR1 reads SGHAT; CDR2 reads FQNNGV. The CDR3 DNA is TGTGCCAGCAGCCCCGACAGGGTTCAGCCCCAGCATTTT. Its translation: CASSPDRVQPQHF.

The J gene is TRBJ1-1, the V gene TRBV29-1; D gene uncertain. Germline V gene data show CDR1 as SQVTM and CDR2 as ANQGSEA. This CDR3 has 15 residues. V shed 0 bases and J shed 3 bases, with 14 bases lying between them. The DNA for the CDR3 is TGCAGCGTTGAAGATCGGCGCAGGTCGGACACTGAAGCTTTCTTT. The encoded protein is CSVEDRRRSDTEAFF.

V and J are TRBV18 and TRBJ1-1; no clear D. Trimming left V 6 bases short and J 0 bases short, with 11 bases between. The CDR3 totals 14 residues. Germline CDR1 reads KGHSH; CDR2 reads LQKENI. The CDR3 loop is CASSPYTLNTEAFF. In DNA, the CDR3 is TGTGCCAGCTCGCCTTATACACTGAACACTGAAGCTTTCTTT.

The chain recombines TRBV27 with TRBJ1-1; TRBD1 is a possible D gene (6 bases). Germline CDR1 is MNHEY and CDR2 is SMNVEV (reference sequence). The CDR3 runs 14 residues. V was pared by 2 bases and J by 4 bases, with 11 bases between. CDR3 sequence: CASSLAQGITEAFF. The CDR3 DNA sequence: TGTGCCAGCAGTTTAGCACAGGGAATCACTGAAGCTTTCTTT.

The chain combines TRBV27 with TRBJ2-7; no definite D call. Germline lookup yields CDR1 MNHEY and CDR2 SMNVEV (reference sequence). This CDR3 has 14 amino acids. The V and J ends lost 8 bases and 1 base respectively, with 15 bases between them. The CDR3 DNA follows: TGTGCCAGCCGAAACCGAGTCCCATCCTACGAGCAGTACTTC. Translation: CASRNRVPSYEQYF.

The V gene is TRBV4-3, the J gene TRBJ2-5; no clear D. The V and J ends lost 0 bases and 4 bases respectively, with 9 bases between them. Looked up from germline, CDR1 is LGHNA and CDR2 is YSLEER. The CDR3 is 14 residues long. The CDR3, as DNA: TGCGCCAGCAGCCAAGAGTACAAGGGAGAGACCCAGTACTTC. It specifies CASSQEYKGETQYF.

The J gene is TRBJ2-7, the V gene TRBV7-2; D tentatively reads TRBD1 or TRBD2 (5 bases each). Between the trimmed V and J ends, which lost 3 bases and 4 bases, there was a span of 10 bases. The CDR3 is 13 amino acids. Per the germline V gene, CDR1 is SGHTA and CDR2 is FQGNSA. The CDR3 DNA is TGTGCCAGCAGCTTTGGTGGGGGTTACGAGCAGTACTTC. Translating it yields CASSFGGGYEQYF.

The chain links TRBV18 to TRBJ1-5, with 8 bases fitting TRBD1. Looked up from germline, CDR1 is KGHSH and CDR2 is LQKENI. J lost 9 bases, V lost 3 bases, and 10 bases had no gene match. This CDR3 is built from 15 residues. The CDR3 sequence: CASSPPSDRGVPQHF. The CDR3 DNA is TGTGCCAGCTCACCCCCTTCCGACAGGGGAGTGCCCCAGCATTTT.

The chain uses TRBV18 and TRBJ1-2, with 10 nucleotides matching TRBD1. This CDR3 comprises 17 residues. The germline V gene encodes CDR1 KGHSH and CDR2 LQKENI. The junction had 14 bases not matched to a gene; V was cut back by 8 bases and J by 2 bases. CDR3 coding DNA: TGTGCCAGCAAACCCGGGACAGGGGTAGGCAGGAACTATGGCTACACCTTC. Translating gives CASKPGTGVGRNYGYTF.

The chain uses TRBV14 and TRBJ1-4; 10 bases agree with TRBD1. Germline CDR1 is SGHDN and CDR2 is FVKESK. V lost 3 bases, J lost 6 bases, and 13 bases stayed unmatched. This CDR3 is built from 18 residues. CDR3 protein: CASSQLRGGQGTHEKLFF. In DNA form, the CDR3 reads TGTGCCAGCAGCCAGCTCCGGGGGGGACAGGGGACTCATGAAAAACTGTTTTTT.

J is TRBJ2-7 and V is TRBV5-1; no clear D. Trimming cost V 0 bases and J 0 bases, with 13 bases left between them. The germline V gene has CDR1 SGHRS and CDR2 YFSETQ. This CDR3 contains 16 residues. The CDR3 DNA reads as TGCGCCAGCAGCTTGGATGGGATGTCTAGCTCCTACGAGCAGTACTTC. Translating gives CASSLDGMSSSYEQYF. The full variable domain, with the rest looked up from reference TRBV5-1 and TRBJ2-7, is KAGVTQTPRYLIKTRGQQVTLSCSPISGHRSVSWYQQTPGQGLQFLFEYFSETQRNKGNFPGRFSGRQFSNSRSEMNVSTLELGDSALYLCASSLDGMSSSYEQYFGPGTRLTVT.